This T cell receptor beta chain is drawn from a study of cytomegalovirus exposure and HLA in healthy donors. Study-wide findings and caveats: In a later analysis, most CMV-associated TCR beta chains appeared HLA-restricted. Relative to the roughly 700-donor mean, N-insertions were reportedly fewer in an Asian-associated ancestry cluster in a later analysis. Confirmation was obtained in vitro that a few CMV-associated chains are specific for CMV antigens.

Details on this clone: What it recognizes is unknown.

It was with 60 Vbeta and 13 Jbeta primers that the PCR ran. Profiling relied on immunoSEQ multiplex PCR, and the TCRdb table lists in-frame clones only, not all of them. The data contain 50,000 to 65,000 clones, under 90% of them seen just once; the ten biggest clones take up approximately 2.8%. Germline values: CDR1 LNHNV, CDR2 YYDKDF (reference sequence). The ends were cut back, 4 bases at V and 4 bases at J, with 13 bases in the middle. The CDR3 is 14 residues long. The TCR originated in a young woman in good health and CMV-seronegative. Input material: PBMCs. The rearrangement links TRBV15 to TRBJ1-1; D is perhaps TRBD1 (5 bases). CDR3 sequence (DNA): TGTGCCACCAGCACTGTTAGGGGAGGCACTGAAGCTTTCTTT. This codes for CATSTVRGGTEAFF.